Below, 21 T cell receptor beta chains from the same sample are listed, as sequenced in a study of blood T cell repertoires in COVID-19. Only in-frame clones appear in the TCRdb table, and some are missing; sequencing was by immunoSEQ multiplex PCR. The sample shows 90,000 or so clones, about 71% of them seen only once. The sequenced sample consisted of peripheral blood. The receptors shown here come from a woman aged 55-70 years in a cohort sampled during active or convalescent COVID-19.

The rearrangement uses TRBV27 and TRBJ2-1; D might be TRBD2 (5 bases). Germline assignment: CDR1 MNHEY and CDR2 SMNVEV (reference sequence). V gave up 6 bases and J gave up 4 bases, with 10 bases separating them. The CDR3 contains 13 residues. CDR3 sequence reads: CASRPRGYNEQFF. Here the CDR3 DNA reads TGTGCCAGCAGGCCTCGGGGTTACAATGAGCAGTTCTTC.

The CDR3 here is CASSQVWTGGPGGELFF. DNA of the CDR3: TGTGCCAGCAGCCAAGTTTGGACGGGGGGGCCCGGCGGGGAGCTGTTTTTT. The V and J genes are TRBV3-1 (or the pseudogene TRBV3-2) and TRBJ2-2; TRBD2 matches 8 bases. This CDR3 is built from 17 residues. The J segment lost 7 bases and the V segment lost 1 base, leaving 11 bases of the junction unmatched. Per the germline V gene, CDR1 is LGHDT and CDR2 is YNNKEL (reference sequence).

J is TRBJ2-1 and V is TRBV5-5; D remains unclear. The length of the CDR3 is 11 residues. Trimming removed 5 bases at V and 4 bases at J, with 4 bases between. Germline CDR1 and CDR2: SGHKS and YYEKEE (reference sequence). The DNA for the CDR3 is TGTGCCAGCAGGAGGTACAATGAGCAGTTCTTC. This codes for CASRRYNEQFF.

J is TRBJ1-2 and V is TRBV4-3; D possibly corresponds to TRBD1 (5 bases). Germline loops: CDR1 LGHNA, CDR2 YSLEER. V lost 3 bases, J lost 6 bases, and 17 bases lay in between. This CDR3 has 15 amino acids. The CDR3 nucleotides are TGCGCCAGCAGCCATCTCCAGGGAAGTAGGAATGGCTACACCTTC. It encodes CASSHLQGSRNGYTF.

This rearrangement joins TRBV10-1 to TRBJ2-2; TRBD2 matches at 10 bases. V gave up 8 bases and J gave up 5 bases; unmatched junction bases: 17. This CDR3 is 18 amino acids long. Germline values: CDR1 WNHNN, CDR2 SYGVQD (reference sequence). The CDR3 DNA follows: TGCGCCAGCCCCAGGGGGGGCCAGCGGGGGGGCCAGACCGGGGAGCTGTTTTTT. The encoded protein is CASPRGGQRGGQTGELFF.

This clone showed up just once. For the CDR3, the DNA is TGTGCCAGCAGCCTCGACAGGGGGGCCTACGAGCAGTACTTC. This codes for CASSLDRGAYEQYF. This rearrangement joins TRBV6-5 to TRBJ2-7, with TRBD1 identical over 9 bases. Germline values: CDR1 MNHEY, CDR2 SVGAGI. The CDR3 is made up of 14 amino acids. The junction had 5 bases not matched to a gene; V was cut back by 6 bases and J by 2 bases.

The V call is TRBV9, the J call TRBJ2-5; TRBD2 matches 13 bases. Germline CDR1 SGDLS, CDR2 YYNGEE. The V gene end was trimmed by 2 bases and the J gene end by 3 bases; junction bases not matched to a gene: 1. The CDR3 spans 15 residues. The CDR3 bases are TGTGCCAGCAGCGTCGGACTAGCGGGGGAAGAGACCCAGTACTTC. This gives the protein CASSVGLAGEETQYF.

The gene calls are TRBV7-2 and TRBJ1-1; D perhaps matches TRBD1 (5 bases). The germline V and J ends were trimmed by 2 bases and 11 bases, with 18 bases remaining between them. This CDR3 region has 14 residues. Germline values: CDR1 SGHTA, CDR2 FQGNSA. The CDR3 spells CASSLNGRGDGAFF. CDR3 DNA: TGTGCCAGCAGCTTAAACGGACGGGGGGATGGGGCTTTCTTT. The variable domain in full, with the rest retrieved from reference TRBV7-2 and TRBJ1-1, is GAGVSQSPSNKVTEKGKDVELRCDPISGHTALYWYRQSLGQGLEFLIYFQGNSAPDKSGLPSDRFSAERTGGSVSTLTIQRTQQEDSAVYLCASSLNGRGDGAFFGQGTRLTVV.

The chain carries TRBV5-4 and TRBJ2-3; D remains unclear. The CDR3 has 14 amino acids. V gave up 1 base and J gave up 1 base, with 7 bases separating them. The germline gives CDR1 SGHNT, CDR2 YYREEE (reference sequence). This chain's CDR3 is CASSLHAGTDTQYF. In DNA, the CDR3 is TGTGCCAGCAGCTTGCACGCGGGCACAGATACGCAGTATTTT. Supplemented by reference TRBV5-4 and TRBJ2-3, the full variable domain reads ETGVTQSPTHLIKTRGQQVTLRCSSQSGHNTVSWYQQALGQGPQFIFQYYREEENGRGNFPPRFSGLQFPNYSSELNVNALELDDSALYLCASSLHAGTDTQYFGPGTRLTVL.

The chain uses TRBV2 and TRBJ1-5; 9 bases match TRBD1. The CDR3 has 14 residues. Germline loops: CDR1 SNHLY, CDR2 FYNNEI. The ends lost 11 bases at V and 2 bases at J; junction bases unmatched: 7. In DNA form, the CDR3 reads TGTGCCTCAGGGGGACAGGGCGGCAATCAGCCCCAGCATTTT. It yields the protein CASGGQGGNQPQHF.

Here the CDR3 DNA reads TGTGCCAGCAGCCACCCTGGCCACAGGGGATCCTATGGCTACACCTTC. Its protein is CASSHPGHRGSYGYTF. The chain is built from TRBV11-2 and TRBJ1-2; the match to TRBD1 covers 7 bases. Trimming at V came to 5 bases and at J to 4 bases, leaving 13 bases not matched to a gene. The germline V gene has CDR1 SGHAT and CDR2 FQNNGV. The CDR3 has 16 residues.

The chain joins TRBV30 to TRBJ2-5; a possible D gene is TRBD1 (5 bases). V was shortened by 1 base and J by 6 bases, with 12 bases between the two germline ends. Germline V CDR1 and CDR2: GTSNPN, SVGIG (reference sequence). The CDR3 is 13 residues long. CDR3 coding DNA: TGTGCCTGGAGTGAAGGGGTGGGAAAGACCCAGTACTTC. Translating gives CAWSEGVGKTQYF.

This clone was seen a handful of times. CDR3 amino acids: CASSRDRGMQYF. For the CDR3, the DNA is TGTGCCAGCAGCAGGGACAGGGGGATGCAGTACTTC. The chain recombines TRBV12-3 or TRBV12-4 with TRBJ2-7, with 11 positions matching TRBD1. Trimming cost V 6 bases and J 9 bases; bases outside gene matches: 4. The CDR3 spans 12 residues.

This chain links TRBV5-1 with TRBJ1-5; 9 bases are a match to TRBD1. The CDR3 covers 14 residues. Per the germline V gene, CDR1 is SGHRS and CDR2 is YFSETQ. The J segment lost 6 bases and the V segment lost 4 bases, leaving 5 bases of the junction unmatched. This CDR3 is CASSPTGGIQPQHF. The CDR3, as DNA: TGCGCCAGCAGCCCGACAGGGGGGATTCAGCCCCAGCATTTT.

This clone was picked up one time. J is TRBJ1-4 and V is TRBV2; D is perhaps TRBD1 (5 bases). CDR1 and CDR2 (germline): SNHLY, FYNNEI. V was pared by 1 base and J by 8 bases, with 14 bases between. The CDR3 sequence is 15 residues long. This CDR3 reads CASSEETVQVEKLFF. For the CDR3, the DNA is TGTGCCAGCAGTGAAGAGACGGTACAGGTGGAAAAACTGTTTTTT.

The V and J genes are TRBV19 and TRBJ2-7; D call uncertain. Trimming took 0 bases from V and 2 from J, leaving 11 bases between them. This CDR3 has 15 residues. In germline, CDR1 is LNHDA, CDR2 SQIVND (reference sequence). This CDR3 reads CASSIDSATPYEQYF. The CDR3 bases are TGTGCCAGTAGTATAGATTCCGCTACTCCCTACGAGCAGTACTTC.

V usage is TRBV18 and J usage is TRBJ1-1; D is uncertain. V was clipped by 2 bases and J by 3 bases, with 16 bases between them. Germline CDR1 reads KGHSH; CDR2 reads LQKENI. The CDR3 extends over 16 amino acids. CDR3 loop: CASSPSRRTGDTEAFF. The DNA of the CDR3 is TGTGCCAGCTCACCATCGCGGAGAACCGGTGACACTGAAGCTTTCTTT.

In this sample, this clone turned up a few times. The genes are TRBV5-1 and TRBJ1-1; weak D call: TRBD1 (6 bases). This CDR3 is built from 13 residues. Trimming stripped 7 bases from V and 2 bases from J, with 12 bases between. Looked up from germline, CDR1 is SGHRS and CDR2 is YFSETQ. This CDR3 is CASGGQLNTEAFF. In DNA, the CDR3 is TGCGCCAGCGGGGGACAACTTAACACTGAAGCTTTCTTT.

The gene calls are TRBV19 and TRBJ1-5, with TRBD1 matching over 12 bases. Germline CDR1 reads LNHDA; CDR2 reads SQIVND (reference sequence). The trim removed 4 bases at V and 2 bases at J, leaving 6 bases unmatched. The length of the CDR3 is 17 residues. CDR3 in amino acids: CASSRGQGALGNQPQHF. Written as DNA, the CDR3 is TGTGCCAGTAGTAGGGGACAGGGGGCTTTGGGCAATCAGCCCCAGCATTTT.

This sequence joins TRBV3-1 (or the pseudogene TRBV3-2) and TRBJ2-3; 14 nucleotides line up with TRBD2. This CDR3 has 16 residues. Losses at the gene ends were 4 bases for V and 6 bases for J; bases not matched to a gene: 6. CDR1 and CDR2 from the germline V gene are LGHDT and YNNKEL (reference sequence). CDR3 bases: TGTGCCAGCAGCCTGACTAGCGGGGGGGCCGGGGATACGCAGTATTTT. Its translation: CASSLTSGGAGDTQYF.

In this sample, this clone turned up a few times. J is TRBJ2-1 and V is TRBV2, with D maybe TRBD2 (5 bases). The CDR3 is made up of 16 amino acids. The germline V gene encodes CDR1 SNHLY and CDR2 FYNNEI. V gave up 2 bases and J gave up 8 bases, with 19 bases separating them. This chain's CDR3 is CASSELDLTAGDEQFF. CDR3 DNA sequence: TGTGCCAGCAGTGAATTGGACCTCACGGCGGGTGATGAGCAGTTCTTC.